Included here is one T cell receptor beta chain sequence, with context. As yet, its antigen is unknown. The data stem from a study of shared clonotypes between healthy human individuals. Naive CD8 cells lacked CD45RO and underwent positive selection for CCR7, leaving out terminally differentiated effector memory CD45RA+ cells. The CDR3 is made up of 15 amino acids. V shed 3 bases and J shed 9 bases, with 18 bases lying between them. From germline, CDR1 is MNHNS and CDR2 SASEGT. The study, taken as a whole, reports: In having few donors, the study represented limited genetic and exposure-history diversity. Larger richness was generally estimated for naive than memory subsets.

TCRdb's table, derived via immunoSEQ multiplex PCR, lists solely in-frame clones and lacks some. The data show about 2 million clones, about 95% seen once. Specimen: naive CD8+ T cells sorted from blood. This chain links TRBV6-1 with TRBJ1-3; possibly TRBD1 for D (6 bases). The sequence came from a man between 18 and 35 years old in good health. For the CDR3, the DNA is TGTGCCAGCAGTGACCCAGTGGGGGGCTCGCCCACCATATATTTT. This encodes CASSDPVGGSPTIYF.